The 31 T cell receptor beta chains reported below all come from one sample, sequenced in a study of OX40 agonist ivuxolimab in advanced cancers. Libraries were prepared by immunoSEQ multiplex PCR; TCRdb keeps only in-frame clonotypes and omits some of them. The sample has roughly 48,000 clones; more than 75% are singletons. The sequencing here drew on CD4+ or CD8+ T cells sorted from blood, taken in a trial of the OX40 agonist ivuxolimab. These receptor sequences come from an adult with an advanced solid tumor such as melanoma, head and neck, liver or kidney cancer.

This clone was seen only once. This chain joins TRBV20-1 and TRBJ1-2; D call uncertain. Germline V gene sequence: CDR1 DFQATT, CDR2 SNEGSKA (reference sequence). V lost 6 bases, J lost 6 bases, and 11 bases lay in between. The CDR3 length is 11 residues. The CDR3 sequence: CSALQAHGYTF. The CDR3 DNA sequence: TGCAGTGCGCTCCAGGCCCATGGCTACACCTTC.

The CDR3 protein is CAISESLAGAGEQYF. The CDR3 bases are TGTGCCATCAGTGAGTCCCTAGCGGGTGCTGGGGAGCAGTACTTC. This chain connects TRBV10-3 to TRBJ2-5, with TRBD2 matching 8 bases. Germline CDR1 ENHRY, CDR2 SYGVKD. The CDR3 loop spans 15 amino acids. V shed 0 bases, J shed 11 bases, and the junction held 11 bases outside the gene matches.

The CDR3 DNA is TGCGCCAGCAGCTTGGTGGGGTCTGAAGCTTTCTTT. The encoded protein is CASSLVGSEAFF. The chain has TRBV5-1 and TRBJ1-1, with no clear D. This CDR3 spans 12 amino acids. The germline V and J ends were trimmed by 0 bases and 6 bases, with 6 bases remaining between them. Germline V gene sequence: CDR1 SGHRS, CDR2 YFSETQ.

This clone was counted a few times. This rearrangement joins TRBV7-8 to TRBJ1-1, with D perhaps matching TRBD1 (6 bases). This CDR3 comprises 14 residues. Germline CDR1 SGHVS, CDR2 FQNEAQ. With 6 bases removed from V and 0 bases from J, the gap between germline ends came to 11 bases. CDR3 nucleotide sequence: TGTGCCAGCAGTTTTGACAGGTTGAACACTGAAGCTTTCTTT. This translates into CASSFDRLNTEAFF.

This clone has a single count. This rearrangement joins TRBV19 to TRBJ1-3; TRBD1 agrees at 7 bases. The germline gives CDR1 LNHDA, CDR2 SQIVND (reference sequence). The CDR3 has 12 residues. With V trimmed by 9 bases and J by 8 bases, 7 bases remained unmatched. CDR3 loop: CASEGAGHTIYF. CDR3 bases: TGTGCCAGCGAGGGGGCTGGCCACACCATATATTTT.

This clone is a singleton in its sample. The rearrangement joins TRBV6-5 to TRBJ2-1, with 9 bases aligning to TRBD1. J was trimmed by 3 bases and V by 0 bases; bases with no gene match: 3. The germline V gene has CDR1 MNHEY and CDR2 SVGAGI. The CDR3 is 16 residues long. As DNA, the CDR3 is TGTGCCAGCAGTTACTCTCCGGGACAGGGCTACAATGAGCAGTTCTTC. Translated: CASSYSPGQGYNEQFF.

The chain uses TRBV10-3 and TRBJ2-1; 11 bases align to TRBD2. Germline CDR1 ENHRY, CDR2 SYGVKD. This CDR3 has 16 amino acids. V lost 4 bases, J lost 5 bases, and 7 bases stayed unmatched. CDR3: CAISARGLAEHNEQFF. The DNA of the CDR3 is TGTGCCATCAGTGCCCGGGGACTAGCGGAACACAATGAGCAGTTCTTC.

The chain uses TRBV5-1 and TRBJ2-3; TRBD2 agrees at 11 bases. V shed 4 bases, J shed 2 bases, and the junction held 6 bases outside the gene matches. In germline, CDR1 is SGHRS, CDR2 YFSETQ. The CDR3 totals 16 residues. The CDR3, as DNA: TGCGCCAGCAGCAGGGGACTAGCGGATTACACAGATACGCAGTATTTT. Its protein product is CASSRGLADYTDTQYF.

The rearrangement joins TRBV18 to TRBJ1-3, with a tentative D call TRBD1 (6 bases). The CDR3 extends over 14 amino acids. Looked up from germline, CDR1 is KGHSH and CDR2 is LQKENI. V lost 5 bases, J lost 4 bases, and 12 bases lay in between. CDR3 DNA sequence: TGTGCCAGCTCATCCCAGGGGTACGGAAACACCATATATTTT. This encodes CASSSQGYGNTIYF.

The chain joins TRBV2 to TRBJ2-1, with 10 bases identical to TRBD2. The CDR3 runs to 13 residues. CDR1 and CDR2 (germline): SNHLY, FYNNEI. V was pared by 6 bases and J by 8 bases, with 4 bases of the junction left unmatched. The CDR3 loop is CASRASGSDEQFF. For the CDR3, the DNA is TGTGCCAGCAGGGCTAGCGGGAGCGATGAGCAGTTCTTC. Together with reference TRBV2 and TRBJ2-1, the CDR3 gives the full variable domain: EPEVTQTPSHQVTQMGQEVILRCVPISNHLYFYWYRQILGQKVEFLVSFYNNEISEKSEIFDDQFSVERPDGSNFTLKIRSTKLEDSAMYFCASRASGSDEQFFGPGTRLTVL.

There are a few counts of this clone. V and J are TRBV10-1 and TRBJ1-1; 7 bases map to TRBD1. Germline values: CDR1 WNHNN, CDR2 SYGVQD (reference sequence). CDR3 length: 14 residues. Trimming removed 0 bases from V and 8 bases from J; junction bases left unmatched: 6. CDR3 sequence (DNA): TGCGCCAGCAGTGAGTCAAGGGCGACAGGGGAAGCTTTCTTT. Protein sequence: CASSESRATGEAFF.

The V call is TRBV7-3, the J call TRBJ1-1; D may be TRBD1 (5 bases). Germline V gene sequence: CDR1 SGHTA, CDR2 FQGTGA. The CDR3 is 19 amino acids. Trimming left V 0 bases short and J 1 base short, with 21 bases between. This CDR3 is CASSLTLGRESRGNTEAFF. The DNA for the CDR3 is TGTGCCAGCAGCTTAACGTTAGGCAGGGAGTCGAGGGGGAACACTGAAGCTTTCTTT.

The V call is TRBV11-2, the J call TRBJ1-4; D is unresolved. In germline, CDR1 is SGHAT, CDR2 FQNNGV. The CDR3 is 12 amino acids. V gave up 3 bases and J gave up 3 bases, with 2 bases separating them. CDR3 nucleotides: TGTGCCAGCAGCTTTTCTAATGAAAAACTGTTTTTT. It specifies CASSFSNEKLFF.

CDR3: CASSLLGVDYGYTF. The CDR3 DNA reads TGTGCCAGCAGCTTGTTGGGGGTTGACTATGGCTACACCTTC. This rearrangement joins TRBV5-6 to TRBJ1-2, with D perhaps matching TRBD1 (5 bases). V was trimmed by 1 base and J by 3 bases, leaving 10 bases between them. Looked up from germline, CDR1 is SGHDT and CDR2 is YYEEEE. This CDR3 contains 14 residues.

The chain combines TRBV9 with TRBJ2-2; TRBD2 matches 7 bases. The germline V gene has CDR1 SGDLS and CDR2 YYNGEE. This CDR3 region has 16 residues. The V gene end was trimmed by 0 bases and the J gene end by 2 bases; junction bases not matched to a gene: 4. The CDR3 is CASSVGLAVNTGELFF. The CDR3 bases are TGTGCCAGCAGCGTAGGTCTAGCGGTAAACACCGGGGAGCTGTTTTTT.

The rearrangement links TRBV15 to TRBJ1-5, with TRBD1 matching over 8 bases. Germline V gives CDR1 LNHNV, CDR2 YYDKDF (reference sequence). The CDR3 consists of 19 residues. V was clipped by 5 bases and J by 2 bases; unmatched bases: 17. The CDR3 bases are TGTGCCACCAGCTCCTCGAGGACAGGGACTGTGCTAGGCAATCAGCCCCAGCATTTT. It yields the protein CATSSSRTGTVLGNQPQHF. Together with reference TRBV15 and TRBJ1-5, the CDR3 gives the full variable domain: DAMVIQNPRYQVTQFGKPVTLSCSQTLNHNVMYWYQQKSSQAPKLLFHYYDKDFNNEADTPDNFQSRRPNTSFCFLDIRSPGLGDTAMYLCATSSSRTGTVLGNQPQHFGDGTRLSIL.

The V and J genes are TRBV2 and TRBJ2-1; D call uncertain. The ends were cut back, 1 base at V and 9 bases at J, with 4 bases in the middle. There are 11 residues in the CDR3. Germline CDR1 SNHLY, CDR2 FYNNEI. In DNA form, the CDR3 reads TGTGCCAGCAGTGAAGATATTGAGCAGTTCTTC. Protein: CASSEDIEQFF.

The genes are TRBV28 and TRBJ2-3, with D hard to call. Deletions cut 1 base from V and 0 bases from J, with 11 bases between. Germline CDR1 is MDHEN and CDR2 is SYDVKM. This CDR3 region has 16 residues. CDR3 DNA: TGTGCCAGCAGTTTATATCCCCAGTCTAGCACAGATACGCAGTATTTT. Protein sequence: CASSLYPQSSTDTQYF.

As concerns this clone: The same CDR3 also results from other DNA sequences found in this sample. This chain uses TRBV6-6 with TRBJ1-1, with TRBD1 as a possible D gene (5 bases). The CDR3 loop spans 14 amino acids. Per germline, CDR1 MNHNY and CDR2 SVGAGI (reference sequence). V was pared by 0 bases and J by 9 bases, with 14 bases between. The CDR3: CASSYSGGEDKAFF. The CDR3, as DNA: TGTGCCAGCAGTTACTCGGGGGGAGAGGATAAAGCTTTCTTT.

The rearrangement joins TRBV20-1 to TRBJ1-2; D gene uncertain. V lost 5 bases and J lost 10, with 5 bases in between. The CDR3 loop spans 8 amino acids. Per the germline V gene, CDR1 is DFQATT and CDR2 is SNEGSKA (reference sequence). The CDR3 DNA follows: TGCAGTGCTCGGGACTACACCTTC. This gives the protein CSARDYTF.

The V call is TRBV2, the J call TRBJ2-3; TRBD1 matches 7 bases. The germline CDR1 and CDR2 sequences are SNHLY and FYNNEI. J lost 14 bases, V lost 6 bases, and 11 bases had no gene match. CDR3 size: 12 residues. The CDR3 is CASRGDRASLYF. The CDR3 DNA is TGTGCCAGCAGGGGAGACAGGGCGAGTCTGTATTTT. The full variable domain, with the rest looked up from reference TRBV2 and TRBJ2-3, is EPEVTQTPSHQVTQMGQEVILRCVPISNHLYFYWYRQILGQKVEFLVSFYNNEISEKSEIFDDQFSVERPDGSNFTLKIRSTKLEDSAMYFCASRGDRASLYFGPGTRLTVL.

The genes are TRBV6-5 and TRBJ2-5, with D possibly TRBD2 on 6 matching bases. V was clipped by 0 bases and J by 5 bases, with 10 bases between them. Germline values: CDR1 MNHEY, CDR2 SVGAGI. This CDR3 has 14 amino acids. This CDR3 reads CASSYSGGKETQYF. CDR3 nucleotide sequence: TGTGCCAGCAGTTACTCTGGCGGGAAGGAGACCCAGTACTTC.

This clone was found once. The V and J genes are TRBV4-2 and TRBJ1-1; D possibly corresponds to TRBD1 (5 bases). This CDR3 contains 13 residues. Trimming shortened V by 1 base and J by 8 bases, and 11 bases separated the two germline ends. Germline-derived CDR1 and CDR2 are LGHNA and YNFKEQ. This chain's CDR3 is CASSQVGTGEAFF. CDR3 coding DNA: TGTGCCAGCAGCCAAGTTGGAACAGGAGAAGCTTTCTTT.

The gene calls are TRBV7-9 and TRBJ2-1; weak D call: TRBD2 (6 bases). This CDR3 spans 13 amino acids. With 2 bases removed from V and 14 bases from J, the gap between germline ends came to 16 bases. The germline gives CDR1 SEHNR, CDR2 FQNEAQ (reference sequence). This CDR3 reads CASSLILTGVKFF. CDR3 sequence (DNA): TGTGCCAGCAGCTTAATTTTAACGGGAGTGAAGTTCTTC.

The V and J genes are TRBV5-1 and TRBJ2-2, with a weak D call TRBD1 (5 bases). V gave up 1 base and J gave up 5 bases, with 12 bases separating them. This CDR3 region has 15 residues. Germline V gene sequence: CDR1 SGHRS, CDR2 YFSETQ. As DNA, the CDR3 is TGCGCCAGCAGCTTGAACCTACAGGTGACCGGGGAGCTGTTTTTT. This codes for CASSLNLQVTGELFF.

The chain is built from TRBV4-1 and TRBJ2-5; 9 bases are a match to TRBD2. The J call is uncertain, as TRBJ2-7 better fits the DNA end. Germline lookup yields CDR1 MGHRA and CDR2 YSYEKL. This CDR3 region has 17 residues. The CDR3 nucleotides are TGCGCCAGCAGCCAAGCTCGTCGGAGACTAGCGGCTTACGAGCAGTACTTC. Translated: CASSQARRRLAAYEQYF.

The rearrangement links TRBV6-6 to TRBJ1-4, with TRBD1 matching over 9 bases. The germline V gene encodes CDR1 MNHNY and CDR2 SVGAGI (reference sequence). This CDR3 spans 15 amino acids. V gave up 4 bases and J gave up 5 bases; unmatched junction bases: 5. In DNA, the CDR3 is TGTGCCAGCAGTTCCCAAACAGGGGGCAATGAAAAACTGTTTTTT. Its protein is CASSSQTGGNEKLFF.

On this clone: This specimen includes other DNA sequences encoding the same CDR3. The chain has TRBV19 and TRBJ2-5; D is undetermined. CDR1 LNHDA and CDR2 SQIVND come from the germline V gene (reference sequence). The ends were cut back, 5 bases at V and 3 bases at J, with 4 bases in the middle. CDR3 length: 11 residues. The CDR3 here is CASSAEETQYF. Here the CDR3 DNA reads TGTGCCAGTAGTGCCGAAGAGACCCAGTACTTC.

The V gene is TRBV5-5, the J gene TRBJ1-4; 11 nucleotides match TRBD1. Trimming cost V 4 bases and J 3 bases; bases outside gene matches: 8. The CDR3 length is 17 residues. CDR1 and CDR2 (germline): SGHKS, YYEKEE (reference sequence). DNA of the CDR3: TGTGCCAGCAGCCCCCGAGGGACAGGGGGTCCTAATGAAAAACTGTTTTTT. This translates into CASSPRGTGGPNEKLFF.

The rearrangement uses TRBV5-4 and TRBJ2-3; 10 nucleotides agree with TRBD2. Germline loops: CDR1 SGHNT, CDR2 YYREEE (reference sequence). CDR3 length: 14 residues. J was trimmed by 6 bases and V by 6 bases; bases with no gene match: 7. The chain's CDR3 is CASTSGTSDDTQYF. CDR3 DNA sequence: TGTGCCAGCACCTCTGGGACTAGCGACGATACGCAGTATTTT. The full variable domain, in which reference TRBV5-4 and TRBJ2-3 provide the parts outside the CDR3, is ETGVTQSPTHLIKTRGQQVTLRCSSQSGHNTVSWYQQALGQGPQFIFQYYREEENGRGNFPPRFSGLQFPNYSSELNVNALELDDSALYLCASTSGTSDDTQYFGPGTRLTVL.

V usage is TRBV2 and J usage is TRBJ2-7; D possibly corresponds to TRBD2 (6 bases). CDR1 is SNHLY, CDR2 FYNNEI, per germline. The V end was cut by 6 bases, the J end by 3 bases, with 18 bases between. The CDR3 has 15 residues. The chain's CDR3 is CASRPGASVFYEQYF. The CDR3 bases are TGTGCCAGCAGGCCCGGGGCTAGCGTCTTCTACGAGCAGTACTTC.